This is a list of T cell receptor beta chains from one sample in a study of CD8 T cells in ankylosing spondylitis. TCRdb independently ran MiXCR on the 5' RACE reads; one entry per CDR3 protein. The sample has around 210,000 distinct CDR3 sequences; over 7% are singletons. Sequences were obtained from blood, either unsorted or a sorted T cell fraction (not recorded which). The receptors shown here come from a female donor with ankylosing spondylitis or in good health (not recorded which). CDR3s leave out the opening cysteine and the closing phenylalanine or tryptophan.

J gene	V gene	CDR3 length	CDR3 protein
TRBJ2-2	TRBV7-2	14	ASSPGGTANTGELF
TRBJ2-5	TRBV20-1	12	SANPGQAFSAQY
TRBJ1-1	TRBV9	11	ASSVALNTEAF
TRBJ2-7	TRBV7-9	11	ASSLTASYEQY
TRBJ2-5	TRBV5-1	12	ASSLSGTPETQY
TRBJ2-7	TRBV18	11	ASSQEGPFEQY
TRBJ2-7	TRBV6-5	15	ASSSPPQGKRAYEQY
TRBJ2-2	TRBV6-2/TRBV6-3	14	ASRPSGSILSGELF
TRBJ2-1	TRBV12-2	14	ASRHPQGIIVDEQF
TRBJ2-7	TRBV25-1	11	ASSEFPAYEQY
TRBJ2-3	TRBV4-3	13	ASSLRVTGPDTQY
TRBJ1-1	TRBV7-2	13	ASSLDRGRETEAF
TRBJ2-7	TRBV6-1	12	ASRLGLGSYEQY
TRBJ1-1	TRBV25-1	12	ASSEYRQGRVAF
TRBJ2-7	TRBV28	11	ASGAHGRDEQY
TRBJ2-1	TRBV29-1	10	SVEESGGGSV
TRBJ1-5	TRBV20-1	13	SASPPGYSNQPQH
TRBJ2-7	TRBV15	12	ATSRETASYEQY
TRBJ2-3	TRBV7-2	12	ASGLALARGGQY
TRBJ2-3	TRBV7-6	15	ASSLALVTSGQDTQY
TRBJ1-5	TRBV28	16	ASSFLRDRGYSNQPQH
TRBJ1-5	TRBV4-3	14	ASSQDGVRGDQPQH
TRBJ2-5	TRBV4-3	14	ASSQRTSPRQETQY
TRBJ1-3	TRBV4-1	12	ASSQAGAGNTIY
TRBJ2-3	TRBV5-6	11	ASTATSTDTQY
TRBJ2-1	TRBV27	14	ASSLSSGGIYNEQF
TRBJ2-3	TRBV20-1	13	SARTSGRAPDTQY
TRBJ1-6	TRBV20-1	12	SARYLASNSPLH
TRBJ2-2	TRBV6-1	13	ASTSSGANTGELF
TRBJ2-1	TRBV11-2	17	ASSLVADPGARSYNEQF
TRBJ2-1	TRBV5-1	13	ASSSLAGGVNEQF
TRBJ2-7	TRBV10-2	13	ASSEGTSGSYEQY
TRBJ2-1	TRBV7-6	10	ASSLGGQEQF
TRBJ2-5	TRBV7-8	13	ASTPPSGWQETQY
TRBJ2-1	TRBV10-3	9	AISSSNEQF
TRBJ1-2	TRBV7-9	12	ASSRLTPEGGYT
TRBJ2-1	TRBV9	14	ASSVSTDGRSGEQF
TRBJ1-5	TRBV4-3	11	ATSDGGGQPQH
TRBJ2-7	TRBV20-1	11	SAESGFSYEQY
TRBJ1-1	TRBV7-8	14	ASSLARGRVNTEAF
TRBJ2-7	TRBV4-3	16	ASSQDWGRDEEAYEQY
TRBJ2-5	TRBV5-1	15	ASSSKSGTGGQETQY
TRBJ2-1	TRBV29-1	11	SVEGGSYNEQF
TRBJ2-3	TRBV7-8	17	ASSPLGGEHLGGADTQY
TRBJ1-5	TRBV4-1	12	ASSQDPSNQPQH
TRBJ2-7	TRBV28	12	ASTPSGRSYEQY
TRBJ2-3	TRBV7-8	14	ASSLGTGPYTDTQY
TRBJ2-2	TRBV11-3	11	ASSPTRNGELF
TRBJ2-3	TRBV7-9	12	ASSLKRRGDTQY
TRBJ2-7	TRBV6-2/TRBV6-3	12	ASRRTGNPYEQY
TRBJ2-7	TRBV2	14	ASSGRGTLQGNEQY
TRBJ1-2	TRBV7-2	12	ASSPGTGLYGYT